The 2 T cell receptor beta chains below were found in one sample sequenced in a study of blood T cell repertoires in COVID-19. Clones were read by immunoSEQ multiplex PCR, and TCRdb kept only the in-frame ones, dropping some. The sample shows some 150,000 clones, approximately 80% of them seen only once. The sample consisted of peripheral blood. The receptor source for this set is a human donor in a cohort sampled during active COVID-19.

This chain joins TRBV27 and TRBJ1-5; unclear D gene. This CDR3 spans 12 amino acids. Trimming took 3 bases from V and 4 from J, leaving 4 bases between them. The germline gives CDR1 MNHEY, CDR2 SMNVEV (reference sequence). The CDR3 is CASSFENQPQHF. The CDR3 coding sequence is TGTGCCAGCAGTTTTGAGAATCAGCCCCAGCATTTT.

The V call is TRBV28, the J call TRBJ2-5; D is unresolved. The CDR3 sequence is 12 residues long. V dropped 2 bases and J dropped 5 bases, with 6 bases sitting between them. Looked up from germline, CDR1 is MDHEN and CDR2 is SYDVKM. For the CDR3, the DNA is TGTGCCAGCAGTTTAGAGCCGGAGACCCAGTACTTC. This translates into CASSLEPETQYF.